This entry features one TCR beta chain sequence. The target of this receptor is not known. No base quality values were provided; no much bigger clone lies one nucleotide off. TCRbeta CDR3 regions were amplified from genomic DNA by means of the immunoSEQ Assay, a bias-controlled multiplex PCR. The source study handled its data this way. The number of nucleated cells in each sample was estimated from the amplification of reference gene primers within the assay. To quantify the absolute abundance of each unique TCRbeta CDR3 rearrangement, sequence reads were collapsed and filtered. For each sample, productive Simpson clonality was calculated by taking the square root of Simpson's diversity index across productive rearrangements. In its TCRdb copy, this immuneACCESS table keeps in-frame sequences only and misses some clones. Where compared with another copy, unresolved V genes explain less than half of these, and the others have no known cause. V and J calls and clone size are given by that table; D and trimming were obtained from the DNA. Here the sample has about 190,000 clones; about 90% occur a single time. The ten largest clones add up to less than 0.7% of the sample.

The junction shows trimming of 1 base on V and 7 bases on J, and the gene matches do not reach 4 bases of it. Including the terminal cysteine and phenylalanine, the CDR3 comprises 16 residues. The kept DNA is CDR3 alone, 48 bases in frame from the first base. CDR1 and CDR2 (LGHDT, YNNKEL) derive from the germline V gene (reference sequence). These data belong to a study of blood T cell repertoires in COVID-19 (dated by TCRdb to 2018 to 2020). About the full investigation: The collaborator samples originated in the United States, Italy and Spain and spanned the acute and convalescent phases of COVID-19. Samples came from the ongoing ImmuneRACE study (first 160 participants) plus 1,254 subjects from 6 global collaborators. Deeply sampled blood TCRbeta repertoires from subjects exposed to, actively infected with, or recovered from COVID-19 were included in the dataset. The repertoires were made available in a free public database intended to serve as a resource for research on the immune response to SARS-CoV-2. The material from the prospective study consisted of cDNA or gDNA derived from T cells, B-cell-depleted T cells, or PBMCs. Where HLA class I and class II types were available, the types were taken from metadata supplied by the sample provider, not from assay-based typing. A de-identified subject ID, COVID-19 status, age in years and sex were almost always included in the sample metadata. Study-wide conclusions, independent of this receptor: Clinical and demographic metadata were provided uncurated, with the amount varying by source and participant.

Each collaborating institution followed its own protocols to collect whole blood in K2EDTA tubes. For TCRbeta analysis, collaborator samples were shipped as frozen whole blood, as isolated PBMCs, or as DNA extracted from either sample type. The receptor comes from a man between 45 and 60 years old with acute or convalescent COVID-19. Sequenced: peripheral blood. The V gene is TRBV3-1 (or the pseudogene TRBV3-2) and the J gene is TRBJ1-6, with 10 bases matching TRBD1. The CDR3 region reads CASSQAGQGRNSPLHF. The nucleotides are TGTGCCAGCAGCCAAGCGGGACAGGGGCGGAATTCACCCCTCCACTTT.